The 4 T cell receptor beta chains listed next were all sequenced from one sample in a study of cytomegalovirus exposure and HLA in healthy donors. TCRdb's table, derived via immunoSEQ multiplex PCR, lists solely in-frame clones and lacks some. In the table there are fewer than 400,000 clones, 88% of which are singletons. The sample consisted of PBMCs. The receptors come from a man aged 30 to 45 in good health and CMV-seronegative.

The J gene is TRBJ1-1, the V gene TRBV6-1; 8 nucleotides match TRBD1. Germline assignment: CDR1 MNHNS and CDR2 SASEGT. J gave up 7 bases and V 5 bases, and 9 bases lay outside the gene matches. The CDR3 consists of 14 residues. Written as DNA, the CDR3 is TGTGCCAGCAGTCCCGGGACAGGTATTTATGAAGCTTTCTTT. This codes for CASSPGTGIYEAFF.

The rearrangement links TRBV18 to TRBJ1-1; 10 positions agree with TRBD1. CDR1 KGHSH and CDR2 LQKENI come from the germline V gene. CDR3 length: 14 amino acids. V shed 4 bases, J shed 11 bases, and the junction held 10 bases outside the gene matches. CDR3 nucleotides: TGTGCCAGCTCACGCGGACAGGGGGAAGATCGGGCTTTCTTT. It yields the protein CASSRGQGEDRAFF. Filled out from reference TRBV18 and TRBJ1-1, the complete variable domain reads NAGVMQNPRHLVRRRGQEARLRCSPMKGHSHVYWYRQLPEEGLKFMVYLQKENIIDESGMPKERFSAEFPKEGPSILRIQQVVRGDSAAYFCASSRGQGEDRAFFGQGTRLTVV.

The DNA of the CDR3 is TGTGCCAGCAGTCCGGCTAGGACAGGGGGCACTGAAGCTTTCTTT. Its protein is CASSPARTGGTEAFF. The chain carries TRBV6-6 and TRBJ1-1, with TRBD1 identical over 10 bases. Unmatched junction bases numbered 7, after V lost 5 bases and J lost 4 bases. The CDR3 is made up of 15 amino acids. The V gene's germline CDR1 is MNHNY and CDR2 SVGAGI (reference sequence).

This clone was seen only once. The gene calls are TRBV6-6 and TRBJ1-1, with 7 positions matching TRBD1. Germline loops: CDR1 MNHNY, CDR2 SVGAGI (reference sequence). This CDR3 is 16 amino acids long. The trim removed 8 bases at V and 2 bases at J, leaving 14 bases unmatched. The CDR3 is CASSSGQTLSNTEAFF. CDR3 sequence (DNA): TGTGCCAGCTCCTCGGGACAGACGCTTTCAAACACTGAAGCTTTCTTT.